This record covers a single T cell receptor (beta chain). The sample originates from a study of blood T cell repertoires in COVID-19. Study as a whole: Acute-phase and convalescent COVID-19 samples originated in the United States, Italy and Spain.

Recruits, aged about 18 to 89 years, lived in about two dozen US areas. Exposed volunteers were people who met a COVID-19 case within 2 weeks before study entry. The CDR3 has 15 residues. Germline loops: CDR1 MGHRA, CDR2 YSYEKL. The J segment lost 1 base and the V segment lost 4 bases, leaving 0 bases of the junction unmatched. Profiling relied on immunoSEQ multiplex PCR, and the TCRdb table lists in-frame clones only, not all of them. The table includes some 270,000 clones, around 83% detected once. Sequencing was performed on PBMCs or T cells enriched from blood (not recorded which). This chain uses TRBV4-1 with TRBJ2-5, with TRBD2 identical over 13 bases. This receptor was taken from a woman between 50 and 59 years old who had been exposed to COVID-19. This CDR3 reads CASSRTSGSQETQYF. CDR3 coding DNA: TGCGCCAGCAGCCGGACTAGCGGGAGCCAAGAGACCCAGTACTTC.